This T cell receptor beta chain was captured by sequencing in a study of Graves' ophthalmopathy and Graves' hyperthyroidism. Study-level results: The model's prediction of ophthalmopathy progression had around 70% sensitivity and around 77% specificity.

This CDR3 comprises 10 residues. Trimming shortened V by 5 bases and J by 9 bases, and 10 bases separated the two germline ends. The V gene's germline CDR1 is DFQATT and CDR2 SNEGSKA (reference sequence). This clonotype was seen ten or more times. The target antigen is unknown. Amplification targeted the TCR beta CDR3 regions, with RNA transcripts as the source material. First-round RT-PCR used HTBI primers; second-round multiplex PCR followed. One entry per CDR3 protein, called by TCRdb with MiXCR from the multiplex PCR reads. Counted here are about 740,000 distinct CDR3 sequences, 40% occurring once; the ten biggest clones make up 44%.

This receptor was identified in an adult man with Graves' ophthalmopathy. The sequenced material came from peripheral blood. The V call is TRBV20-1, the J call TRBJ1-2, with D uncertain. CDR3 region: CSAVAESYTF. DNA of the CDR3: TGCAGTGCTGTTGCGGAGAGCTACACCTTC.